A single sample gave rise to the 22 T cell receptor beta chains below, sequenced in a study of blood T cells in healthy people across ages. Primers used in a second PCR of about 6 to 11 cycles were a sample-barcoded 5' primer and a J-beta primer mix. TCRdb itself ran the 5' RACE reads through MiXCR, one entry per CDR3 protein. Of hundreds of thousands of distinct CDR3 sequences listed, roughly 30% are singletons. The specimen was blood. These receptors all come from an elderly woman in good health.

V gene TRBV30 combines with J gene TRBJ2-7; possibly TRBD1 or TRBD2 for D (6 bases each). CDR1 and CDR2 from the germline V gene are GTSNPN and SVGIG (reference sequence). Trimming removed 3 bases at V and 2 bases at J, with 14 bases between. The CDR3 covers 14 residues. CDR3 sequence (DNA): TGTGCCTGGAGGGGCTCTAGGGGGGCCTACGAGCAGTACTTC. Protein sequence: CAWRGSRGAYEQYF.

In this sample, this clonotype turned up a few times. Mismatch with germline at one junction end may stem from a read error. The chain recombines TRBV30 with TRBJ2-6; D not certain. The CDR3 length is 12 residues. Germline-derived CDR1 and CDR2 are GTSNPN and SVGIG (reference sequence). The CDR3 region has the DNA TGTGCCCGGAGTTCAGGGGCCAACGTCCTGACTTTC. It is translated as CARSSGANVLTF.

This clonotype came up a few times. A read error may be the cause here, since a much bigger clone is one base away. The chain uses TRBV5-1 and TRBJ2-1; 9 nucleotides align to TRBD2. Trimming at V came to 3 bases and at J to 8 bases, leaving 9 bases not matched to a gene. The CDR3 sequence is 15 residues long. The germline gives CDR1 SGHRS, CDR2 YFSETQ. CDR3 sequence (DNA): TGCGCCAGCAGCTGGGGCGGCGGGGGGGCTGATGAGCAGTTCTTC. Translated: CASSWGGGGADEQFF.

This clonotype showed up many times. The V and J genes are TRBV12-3 or TRBV12-4 and TRBJ2-1, with 8 bases matching TRBD2. The ends lost 2 bases at V and 3 bases at J; junction bases unmatched: 9. The CDR3 covers 17 residues. This CDR3 reads CASSLSGGLYVYNEQFF. For the CDR3, the DNA is TGTGCCAGCAGTTTATCGGGGGGGCTCTACGTCTACAATGAGCAGTTCTTC.

This clonotype appeared many times. This chain connects TRBV7-2 to TRBJ1-6, with 7 bases aligning to TRBD1. Trimming at V came to 1 base and at J to 2 bases, leaving 2 bases not matched to a gene. The CDR3 is made up of 16 amino acids. Germline values: CDR1 SGHTA, CDR2 FQGNSA. As DNA, the CDR3 is TGTGCCAGCAGCTTAGACAGGGGAACCTATAATTCACCCCTCCACTTT. This gives the protein CASSLDRGTYNSPLHF. Looking up the rest from reference TRBV7-2 and TRBJ1-6 gives the full variable domain: GAGVSQSPSNKVTEKGKDVELRCDPISGHTALYWYRQSLGQGLEFLIYFQGNSAPDKSGLPSDRFSAERTGGSVSTLTIQRTQQEDSAVYLCASSLDRGTYNSPLHFGNGTRLTVT.

This clonotype was observed a handful of times. The chain employs TRBV7-6 and TRBJ1-3; no firm D call. The CDR3 runs 14 residues. Germline lookup yields CDR1 SGHVS and CDR2 FNYEAQ. V gave up 5 bases and J gave up 0 bases, with 8 bases separating them. In DNA form, the CDR3 reads TGTGCCAGCAGCCCCGGCCCCTCTGGAAACACCATATATTTT. Translation gives CASSPGPSGNTIYF. The complete variable domain, with remaining parts taken from reference TRBV7-6 and TRBJ1-3, reads GAGVSQSPRYKVTKRGQDVALRCDPISGHVSLYWYRQALGQGPEFLTYFNYEAQQDKSGLPNDRFSAERPEGSISTLTIQRTEQRDSAMYRCASSPGPSGNTIYFGEGSWLTVV.

The gene calls are TRBV27 and TRBJ2-7; unclear D gene. V was clipped by 6 bases and J by 4 bases, with 19 bases between them. CDR1 MNHEY and CDR2 SMNVEV come from the germline V gene (reference sequence). This CDR3 region has 15 residues. CDR3 DNA: TGTGCCAGCAGCCCCGGGCTACTTGTAGGTTACGAGCAGTACTTC. This sequence encodes CASSPGLLVGYEQYF.

The chain carries TRBV5-1 and TRBJ2-7; the match to TRBD1 covers 7 bases. CDR3 length equals 15 residues. The germline CDR1 and CDR2 sequences are SGHRS and YFSETQ. Trimming at V came to 3 bases and at J to 2 bases, leaving 8 bases not matched to a gene. The CDR3 region is CASSYKGQKAYEQYF. The CDR3 DNA is TGCGCCAGCAGCTATAAGGGACAGAAAGCCTACGAGCAGTACTTC.

A remark on this clonotype: This may be a read error, as it is one base from a much larger clone. J is TRBJ1-2 and V is TRBV6-1; D is undetermined. Germline assignment: CDR1 MNHNS and CDR2 SASEGT. Trimming took off 9 bases at V and 4 bases at J, with 9 bases between the two ends. The CDR3 contains 11 residues. Here the CDR3 DNA reads TGTGCCAGGAGGAATGGCTATGGCTACACCTTC. Amino acids: CARRNGYGYTF.

This clonotype showed up just a few times. The chain couples TRBV9 to TRBJ2-5, with 8 bases that match TRBD2. CDR1 and CDR2 (germline): SGDLS, YYNGEE. This CDR3 has 15 amino acids. The ends lost 3 bases at V and 11 bases at J; junction bases unmatched: 15. CDR3 residues: CASSARSGGDNEQYF. The CDR3 nucleotides read TGTGCCAGCAGCGCACGATCGGGGGGGGACAATGAGCAGTACTTC. The entire variable domain, with the rest obtained from reference TRBV9 and TRBJ2-5, is as follows: DSGVTQTPKHLITATGQRVTLRCSPRSGDLSVYWYQQSLDQGLQFLIQYYNGEERAKGNILERFSAQQFPDLHSELNLSSLELGDSALYFCASSARSGGDNEQYFGPGTRLLVL.

At least ten counts were recorded for this clonotype. This rearrangement joins TRBV20-1 to TRBJ2-3; TRBD2 agrees at 15 bases. Germline V lookup: CDR1 DFQATT, CDR2 SNEGSKA (reference sequence). The CDR3 length is 14 residues. The junction had 4 bases not matched to a gene; V was cut back by 7 bases and J by 5 bases. The CDR3 DNA sequence: TGCAGTGGGACTAGCGGGGGGGCGGTAGATACGCAGTATTTT. The encoded protein is CSGTSGGAVDTQYF.

The genes are TRBV20-1 and TRBJ2-3; D gene ambiguous. Germline lookup yields CDR1 DFQATT and CDR2 SNEGSKA (reference sequence). The V and J ends lost 6 bases and 2 bases respectively, with 12 bases between them. CDR3 size: 13 residues. Here the CDR3 DNA reads TGCAGTGCCACCACTGTGTCCACAGATACGCAGTATTTT. Amino acids: CSATTVSTDTQYF.

J is TRBJ2-3 and V is TRBV7-2; maybe TRBD1 (5 bases). Germline V lookup: CDR1 SGHTA, CDR2 FQGNSA. The V gene lost 6 bases and the J gene lost 14 bases, with 15 bases spanning the gap. The CDR3 extends over 11 amino acids. CDR3 nucleotide sequence: TGTGCCAGCAGTTCAGGGTTTTGGGGGTATTTT. Amino acids: CASSSGFWGYF.

This clonotype was seen many times. This chain connects TRBV7-3 to TRBJ2-1; 9 bases line up with TRBD1. Losses at the gene ends were 5 bases for V and 4 bases for J; bases not matched to a gene: 6. CDR3 size: 15 residues. CDR1 is SGHTA and CDR2 is FQGTGA in the germline V gene. CDR3 sequence (DNA): TGTGCCAGCAGCGCGGACAGGGGATATTACAATGAGCAGTTCTTC. Protein product: CASSADRGYYNEQFF.

This clonotype appeared many times. The chain uses TRBV6-6 and TRBJ2-1, with 7 bases matching TRBD2. The CDR3 contains 14 residues. Germline V gene lookup returns CDR1 MNHNY and CDR2 SVGAGI (reference sequence). J gave up 15 bases and V 3 bases, and 14 bases lay outside the gene matches. For the CDR3, the DNA is TGTGCCAGCAGTTATTCAGGGAGGGAAGGGGAGTGGTTCTTC. It specifies CASSYSGREGEWFF.

This clonotype was counted many times. V and J are TRBV7-9 and TRBJ1-4; 11 nucleotides line up with TRBD1. V lost 4 bases to trimming and J lost 7 bases; unmatched junction nucleotides: 2. Germline loops: CDR1 SEHNR, CDR2 FQNEAQ (reference sequence). This CDR3 has 14 residues. The DNA of the CDR3 is TGTGCCAGCAGCTGGGACAGGGGGAGTGAAAAACTGTTTTTT. Its protein is CASSWDRGSEKLFF.

CDR3 sequence (DNA): TGTGCCTGGAGTCCCGGACAGCCCAATCAGCCCCAGCATTTT. Protein: CAWSPGQPNQPQHF. The chain has TRBV30 and TRBJ1-5, with D perhaps TRBD1 (6 bases). CDR1 GTSNPN and CDR2 SVGIG come from the germline V gene (reference sequence). The CDR3 loop spans 14 amino acids. V was clipped by 2 bases and J by 3 bases, with 11 bases between them.

A note on this clonotype: This CDR3 fails to terminate in the conserved phenylalanine or tryptophan, so it likely reflects a read error. The chain links TRBV12-5 to TRBJ1-4; 8 bases are shared with TRBD1. The CDR3 runs 15 residues. Per the germline V gene, CDR1 is LGHNT and CDR2 is FRNRAP. CDR3 in amino acids: CASGPGQGRDEKLFL. The CDR3 DNA follows: TGCGCTAGTGGCCCCGGACAGGGAAGGGATGAAAAACTGTTTTTG.

This clonotype was counted many times. The gene calls are TRBV7-2 and TRBJ2-1; 10 bases line up with TRBD2. Germline trimming cut 4 bases from V and 7 bases from J; bases unmatched to any gene: 10. The CDR3 has 16 residues. Germline V gene data show CDR1 as SGHTA and CDR2 as FQGNSA. The CDR3 nucleotides are TGTGCCAGCAGCTCAACTAGCGGGGCGATGAAAAATGAGCAGTTCTTC. Amino acids: CASSSTSGAMKNEQFF.

A note on this clonotype: A read error may be the cause here, since a much bigger clone is one base away. V usage is TRBV20-1 and J usage is TRBJ2-7; D is perhaps TRBD1 or TRBD2 (5 bases each). CDR3 length: 15 amino acids. Germline V gene lookup returns CDR1 DFQATT and CDR2 SNEGSKA (reference sequence). CDR3 nucleotides: TGCAATGCTAGAGAAATGAGGGGATTCTCCTACGAGCAGTACTTC. This encodes CNAREMRGFSYEQYF.

This clonotype was found many times. The chain carries TRBV5-1 and TRBJ1-2; 8 nucleotides line up with TRBD1. Germline V gene lookup returns CDR1 SGHRS and CDR2 YFSETQ. The CDR3 length is 13 residues. J was trimmed by 7 bases and V by 4 bases; bases with no gene match: 6. The CDR3 sequence: CASSTDGQGGYTF. CDR3 nucleotide sequence: TGCGCCAGCAGCACAGATGGACAGGGTGGCTACACCTTC. The entire variable domain, with the rest obtained from reference TRBV5-1 and TRBJ1-2, is as follows: KAGVTQTPRYLIKTRGQQVTLSCSPISGHRSVSWYQQTPGQGLQFLFEYFSETQRNKGNFPGRFSGRQFSNSRSEMNVSTLELGDSALYLCASSTDGQGGYTFGSGTRLTVV.

Remarks on this clonotype: Relative to the germline gene, one junction end is altered; a read error may explain this. The chain carries TRBV11-2 and TRBJ2-1; D is perhaps TRBD1 (5 bases). This CDR3 is built from 13 residues. The germline gives CDR1 SGHAT, CDR2 FQNNGV. Here the CDR3 DNA reads TGTGCCGGCAGCACTGGTTCTAGGGGTGCGACGTTCTTC. It translates to CAGSTGSRGATFF.